Following are 14 T cell receptor beta chains from one sample sequenced in a study of read filtering for tumor transcriptome and immune sequencing. Molecular barcoded adaptors covering alpha/delta and beta/gamma chains were used on about 0.4 ug RNA. TCRdb redid the calling of the reads with MiXCR, one entry per CDR3 protein. The sample includes 20,000 to 25,000 distinct CDR3 sequences, 20% to 25% of them seen just once. The specimen was a population of CD138-negative cells sorted from bone marrow. Source of these receptors: a donor over 35 with multiple myeloma.

Comments on this clonotype: Given a much more abundant clone one base away, this may be a read error. The rearrangement links TRBV10-3 to TRBJ2-1; no reliable D call. This CDR3 is built from 11 residues. V was shortened by 0 bases and J by 15 bases, with 9 bases between the two germline ends. Germline V gene sequence: CDR1 ENHRY, CDR2 SYGVKD. The DNA for the CDR3 is TGTGCCATCAGTGAGTCAAGATTGGGGTTCTTC. This encodes CAISESRLGFF.

This clonotype was seen ten or more times. The chain has TRBV10-3 and TRBJ2-7; 11 nucleotides match TRBD1. This CDR3 is built from 15 residues. Unmatched junction bases numbered 9, after V lost 6 bases and J lost 5 bases. Germline CDR1 ENHRY, CDR2 SYGVKD. The CDR3 region is CAISGQGAAKDEQYF. CDR3 nucleotide sequence: TGTGCCATCAGCGGACAGGGGGCAGCGAAAGACGAGCAGTACTTC.

With respect to this clonotype: A far larger clone lies a single base away; this is likely a read error. The chain combines TRBV7-2 with TRBJ2-5; D might be TRBD1 (6 bases). CDR3 size: 13 residues. Germline values: CDR1 SGHTA, CDR2 FQGNSA. CDR3 residues: CASSRDTTETHYF. The CDR3 DNA follows: TGTGCCAGCAGCAGGGACACCACGGAGACCCATTACTTC.

On this clonotype: It differs at one base from a far larger clone, so likely a read error. The chain has TRBV7-9 and TRBJ2-5; D uncertain. This CDR3 comprises 13 residues. Per germline, CDR1 SEHNR and CDR2 FQNEAQ (reference sequence). CDR3 DNA: TGTGCCTGCAGCTTAGTAGGGCCGGGGACCCAGTACTTC. Translating gives CACSLVGPGTQYF.

With regard to this clonotype: The junction departs from the called germline gene at one end, perhaps through a read error. The chain couples TRBV28 to TRBJ2-2, with D tentatively TRBD2 (6 bases). The V gene's germline CDR1 is MDHEN and CDR2 SYDVKM. The CDR3 runs to 12 residues. The CDR3 here is CAGGEFDGGLFF. The CDR3 region has the DNA TGTGCCGGCGGCGAGTTTGACGGGGGGCTGTTTTTT. Combining the CDR3 with reference TRBV28 and TRBJ2-2 gives the whole variable domain DVKVTQSSRYLVKRTGEKVFLECVQDMDHENMFWYRQDPGLGLRLIYFSYDVKMKEKGDIPEGYSVSREKKERFSLILESASTNQTSMYLCAGGEFDGGLFFGEGSRLTVL.

This clonotype came up many times. The chain recombines TRBV6-1 with TRBJ2-2; D is undetermined. The CDR3 sequence is 13 residues long. V lost 7 bases, J lost 5 bases, and 11 bases lay in between. The germline V gene encodes CDR1 MNHNS and CDR2 SASEGT. The CDR3 loop reads CASKRTGTGELFF. The CDR3 nucleotides are TGTGCCAGCAAAAGGACCGGAACCGGGGAGCTGTTTTTT.

This clonotype has at least ten counts. The chain is built from TRBV18 and TRBJ2-7, with D tentatively TRBD1 (6 bases). V was trimmed by 1 base and J by 6 bases, leaving 10 bases between them. In germline, CDR1 is KGHSH, CDR2 LQKENI. The length of the CDR3 is 13 residues. In DNA form, the CDR3 reads TGTGCCAGCTCACCACAGGGGGTAACCGAGCAGTACTTC. It yields the protein CASSPQGVTEQYF.

This clonotype has ten or more counts. J is TRBJ1-3 and V is TRBV7-6; D is uncertain. Trimming stripped 5 bases from V and 1 base from J, with 12 bases between. CDR1 and CDR2 (germline): SGHVS, FNYEAQ. The CDR3 totals 15 residues. The CDR3 DNA sequence: TGTGCCAGCAGCCCCACAGATGCGTCTGGAAACACCATATATTTT. Its protein product is CASSPTDASGNTIYF.

This clonotype is categorized as medium-sized. This rearrangement joins TRBV6-1 to TRBJ2-1; the match to TRBD2 covers 10 bases. Germline CDR1 reads MNHNS; CDR2 reads SASEGT. CDR3 length equals 16 residues. V lost 2 bases and J lost 3; bases outside the gene matches: 4. The CDR3 DNA reads as TGTGCCAGCAGTGAAACCGTAGCGGGAGGCTACAATGAGCAGTTCTTC. The encoded protein is CASSETVAGGYNEQFF.

The chain has TRBV30 and TRBJ2-1, with a weak D call TRBD2 (5 bases). The ends were cut back, 0 bases at V and 9 bases at J, with 9 bases in the middle. The CDR3 totals 12 residues. Germline V gives CDR1 GTSNPN, CDR2 SVGIG (reference sequence). CDR3 in amino acids: CAWSVRGVEQFF. For the CDR3, the DNA is TGTGCCTGGAGTGTACGGGGAGTTGAGCAGTTCTTC.

Points on this clonotype: A much bigger clone sits one base away, suggesting this may be a read error. The rearrangement links TRBV20-1 to TRBJ2-7; a possible D gene is TRBD1 (6 bases). CDR3 length: 12 amino acids. Germline V gene sequence: CDR1 DFQATT, CDR2 SNEGSKA (reference sequence). Trimming removed 3 bases from V and 9 bases from J, with 15 bases in between. The CDR3: CSASPQGRVQYF. CDR3 coding DNA: TGCAGTGCTAGCCCTCAGGGGCGGGTGCAGTACTTC.

In its sample, this clonotype was seen many times. V usage is TRBV3-1 and J usage is TRBJ2-1, with TRBD2 matching 13 bases. CDR3 length equals 17 residues. Germline V gene sequence: CDR1 LGHDT, CDR2 YNNKEL (reference sequence). J gave up 8 bases and V 1 base, and 8 bases lay outside the gene matches. The CDR3 sequence is CASSQGLAGGNSYEQFF. The CDR3 bases are TGTGCCAGCAGCCAAGGACTAGCGGGAGGTAATAGCTATGAGCAGTTCTTC.

This chain joins TRBV20-1 and TRBJ2-1; 9 bases map to TRBD2. The V and J ends lost 6 bases and 7 bases, in that order; junction bases with no gene match: 10. Germline V lookup: CDR1 DFQATT, CDR2 SNEGSKA (reference sequence). CDR3 size: 14 residues. CDR3 nucleotide sequence: TGCAGTGCGGCGGGGGGGAGCGGGAGGAATGAGCAGTTCTTC. This sequence encodes CSAAGGSGRNEQFF.

This clonotype was recorded at least ten times. This chain links TRBV19 with TRBJ2-1; 12 nucleotides align to TRBD1. V shed 2 bases, J shed 7 bases, and the junction held 6 bases outside the gene matches. The CDR3 is 16 residues long. CDR1 is LNHDA, CDR2 SQIVND, per germline (reference sequence). The CDR3 nucleotides are TGTGCCAGTAGTATAAGGGGACAGGGGGCGCTTAATGAGCAGTTCTTC. Its protein is CASSIRGQGALNEQFF.